This T cell receptor beta chain was documented in a study of shared clonotypes between healthy human individuals. Generated by immunoSEQ multiplex PCR, the TCRdb table keeps only in-frame clones and is missing some. The sample lists some 800,000 clones, approximately 92% seen once, with 20% to 30% in the top ten. Naive CD8 cells comprised CD45RO-negative, CCR7-positively selected cells, excluding terminally differentiated effector memory CD45RA+ cells. Donors were Caucasian adults residing in Nashville, Tennessee, USA. The sequencing input was naive CD8+ T cells sorted from blood. The TCR originated in a man under 40 in good health.

For the CDR3, the DNA is TGTGCCAGCAGCCGTCGGCAGCCCTTGGATGAGCAGTTCTTC. This codes for CASSRRQPLDEQFF. V is TRBV28 and J is TRBJ2-1; D not resolved. The V end was cut by 6 bases, the J end by 8 bases, with 17 bases between. The germline gives CDR1 MDHEN, CDR2 SYDVKM. This CDR3 is 14 amino acids long.